This passage covers 9 T cell receptor beta chains from one sample sequenced in a study of T cell changes during pregnancy in multiple sclerosis. Measured with immunoSEQ multiplex PCR; TCRdb has only the in-frame clones, and not every one. The sample comprises tens of thousands of clones, nearly 95% of which are singletons, and 2% to 3% rests with the top ten. The sample consisted of CD8+ T cells from peripheral blood mononuclear cells, taken in the third trimester of pregnancy. The receptors originated from a female donor with multiple sclerosis, enrolled in a pregnancy study.

This chain connects TRBV6-4 to TRBJ1-1; unclear D gene. The CDR3 loop spans 13 amino acids. The germline CDR1 and CDR2 sequences are MRHNA and SNTAGT. V gave up 3 bases and J gave up 2 bases, with 7 bases separating them. The CDR3 DNA reads TGTGCCAGCAGTGATCGAGAAAACACTGAAGCTTTCTTT. Protein sequence: CASSDRENTEAFF.

This sequence joins TRBV30 and TRBJ2-7; 7 bases are shared with TRBD1. Trimming took 4 bases from V and 6 from J; bases not matched to a gene: 9. This CDR3 region has 13 residues. Germline-derived CDR1 and CDR2 are GTSNPN and SVGIG (reference sequence). The CDR3: CAWTPTGPGEQYF. CDR3 sequence (DNA): TGTGCCTGGACCCCGACAGGGCCGGGCGAGCAGTACTTC.

The gene calls are TRBV30 and TRBJ1-5, with no clear D. The CDR3 loop spans 11 amino acids. The germline V gene has CDR1 GTSNPN and CDR2 SVGIG (reference sequence). V gave up 0 bases and J gave up 9 bases, with 6 bases separating them. CDR3 DNA: TGTGCCTGGAGTGTAGCTGGGCCCCAGCATTTT. Protein sequence: CAWSVAGPQHF.

The chain combines TRBV6-5 with TRBJ2-2, with 7 bases that match TRBD2. Looked up from germline, CDR1 is MNHEY and CDR2 is SVGAGI. The length of the CDR3 is 11 residues. CDR3: CACGSTGELFF. In DNA form, the CDR3 reads TGTGCATGCGGGAGCACCGGGGAGCTGTTTTTT.

A word on this clone: The junction does not match germline at one end; this may be a read error. This sample also contains other DNA sequences that code for the same CDR3. The gene calls are TRBV30 and TRBJ1-1, with D perhaps TRBD1 (6 bases). CDR1 is GTSNPN, CDR2 SVGIG, per germline (reference sequence). The CDR3 spans 17 residues. The CDR3 loop is CAWSVLGSGQSLPEAFF. As DNA, the CDR3 is TGTGCCTGGAGTGTATTAGGGTCCGGACAGTCCCTTCCTGAGGCTTTCTTT.

The chain recombines TRBV28 with TRBJ1-1, with D uncertain. Looked up from germline, CDR1 is MDHEN and CDR2 is SYDVKM. Trimming removed 5 bases at V and 4 bases at J, with 5 bases between. This CDR3 comprises 11 residues. The CDR3 sequence is CASSPSTEAFF. CDR3 in DNA: TGTGCCAGCAGTCCCAGCACTGAAGCTTTCTTT.

V usage is TRBV29-1 and J usage is TRBJ2-7, with 7 bases that match TRBD1. Germline CDR1 is SQVTM and CDR2 is ANQGSEA. The CDR3 is 13 amino acids. With 6 bases clipped from V and 3 bases from J, the junction kept 8 bases outside the gene matches. The DNA for the CDR3 is TGCAGCGTGATAACCGGGACAGACTACGAGCAGTACTTC. This translates into CSVITGTDYEQYF.

This chain joins TRBV11-2 and TRBJ1-1; D remains ambiguous. The germline CDR1 and CDR2 sequences are SGHAT and FQNNGV. The ends were cut back, 5 bases at V and 4 bases at J, with 17 bases in the middle. This CDR3 has 15 residues. The CDR3 loop is CASSPELLGSTEAFF. The CDR3 DNA follows: TGTGCCAGCAGCCCAGAGTTGCTGGGGAGCACTGAAGCTTTCTTT.

The rearrangement links TRBV4-1 to TRBJ2-1; the D is unclear. The CDR3 covers 13 residues. V lost 1 base, J lost 10 bases, and 11 bases lay in between. The germline V gene encodes CDR1 MGHRA and CDR2 YSYEKL. The CDR3 coding sequence is TGCGCCAGCAGCCAAGGTATAGTCAACGAGCAGTTCTTC. As protein: CASSQGIVNEQFF.